One TCR beta chain is described in this entry. Its antigen is unidentified. This record comes from a study of identical twins. The study's findings and limits: Twin pairs had excess sharing that was weaker in beta out-of-frame sequences.

Each cDNA held unique molecular identifiers, and template switching gave it a universal primer site. TCRdb redid the calling of the 5' RACE reads with MiXCR, one entry per CDR3 protein. The sample holds hundreds of thousands of distinct CDR3 sequences, approximately 6.1% seen once. Germline trimming cut 3 bases from V and 2 bases from J; bases unmatched to any gene: 3. The CDR3 runs 14 residues. Germline CDR1 SQVTM, CDR2 ANQGSEA. Sequencing used naive T cells sorted from blood. The chain is built from TRBV29-1 and TRBJ2-3; 9 bases are shared with TRBD2. The sequence came from a man between 18 and 35 years old in good health. CDR3 in DNA: TGCAGCGTTGACCTAGCGGGGCTCACAGATACGCAGTATTTT. As protein: CSVDLAGLTDTQYF.